This T cell receptor (beta chain) derives from a study of cytomegalovirus exposure and HLA in healthy donors. Primers for the PCR totalled 60 Vbeta and 13 Jbeta. In the source study's methods: Counted up in a later analysis, unique TCR beta chains came to roughly 80 million, with around 10 million shared. Assay: immunoSEQ multiplex PCR; the TCRdb copy retains only in-frame clones and omits some. The V and J calls and clone size were taken over from that table, and D and trimming were inferred from the DNA. The data hold about 160,000 clones, with 60% to 85% observed a single time. There are 13 residues in the CDR3. Germline CDR1 and CDR2: LNHDA and SQIVND (reference sequence). The V and J ends lost 3 bases and 1 base respectively, with 6 bases between them. For this clone: Its antigen is unknown.

Study-wide points: Near-uniform donor sequencing depth was presumed by presence/absence analyses.

The sample consisted of PBMCs. This TCR came from a man younger than 45 in good health and CMV-seropositive. The chain combines TRBV19 with TRBJ2-5; D is undetermined. The CDR3 reads CASSIPGQETQYF. The CDR3 region has the DNA TGTGCCAGTAGTATTCCCGGCCAAGAGACCCAGTACTTC.